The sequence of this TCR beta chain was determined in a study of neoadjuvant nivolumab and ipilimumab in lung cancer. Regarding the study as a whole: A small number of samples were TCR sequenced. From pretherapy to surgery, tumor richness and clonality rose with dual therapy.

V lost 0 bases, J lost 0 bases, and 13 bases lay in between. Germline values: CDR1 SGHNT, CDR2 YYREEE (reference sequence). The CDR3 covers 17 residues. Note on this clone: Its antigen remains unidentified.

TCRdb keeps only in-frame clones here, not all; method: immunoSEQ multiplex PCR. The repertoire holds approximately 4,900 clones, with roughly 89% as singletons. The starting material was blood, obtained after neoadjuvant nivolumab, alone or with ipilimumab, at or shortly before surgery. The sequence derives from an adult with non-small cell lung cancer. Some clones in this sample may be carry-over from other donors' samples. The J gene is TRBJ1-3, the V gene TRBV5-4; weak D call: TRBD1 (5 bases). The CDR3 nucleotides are TGTGCCAGCAGCTTGGACCCTCGGGGGATCTCTGGAAACACCATATATTTT. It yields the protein CASSLDPRGISGNTIYF.